This T cell receptor beta chain appears in the sequencing data of a study of cytomegalovirus exposure and HLA in healthy donors. Assay: immunoSEQ multiplex PCR; the TCRdb copy retains only in-frame clones and omits some. The data hold about 160,000 clones, with approximately 87% observed a single time. Sequenced input: PBMCs. The TCR sequence derives from a woman aged 25 to 45 in good health and CMV-seronegative.

CDR3 nucleotides: TGTGCCAGCAGCCACCAAACAGACTATGGCTACACCTTC. Amino acids: CASSHQTDYGYTF. The chain carries TRBV5-4 and TRBJ1-2; D is unclear. Germline lookup yields CDR1 SGHNT and CDR2 YYREEE (reference sequence). Trimming pared 4 bases from V and 3 bases from J, leaving 10 bases between. The CDR3 sequence is 13 residues long.